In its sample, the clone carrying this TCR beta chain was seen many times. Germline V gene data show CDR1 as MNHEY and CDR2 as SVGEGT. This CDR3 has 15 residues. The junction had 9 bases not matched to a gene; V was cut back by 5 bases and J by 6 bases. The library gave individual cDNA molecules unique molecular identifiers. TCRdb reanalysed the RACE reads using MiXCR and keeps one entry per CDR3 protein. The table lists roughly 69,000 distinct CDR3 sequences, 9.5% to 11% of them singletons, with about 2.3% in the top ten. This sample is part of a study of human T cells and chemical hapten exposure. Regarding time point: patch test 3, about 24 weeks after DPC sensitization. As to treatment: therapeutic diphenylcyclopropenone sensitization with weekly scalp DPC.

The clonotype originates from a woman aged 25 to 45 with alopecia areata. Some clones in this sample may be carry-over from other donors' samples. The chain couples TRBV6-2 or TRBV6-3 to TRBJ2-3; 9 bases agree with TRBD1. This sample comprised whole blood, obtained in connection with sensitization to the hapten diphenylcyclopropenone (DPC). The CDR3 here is CASSPPPDRGDTQYF. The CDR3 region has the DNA TGTGCCAGCAGTCCCCCCCCTGACAGGGGGGATACGCAGTATTTT.